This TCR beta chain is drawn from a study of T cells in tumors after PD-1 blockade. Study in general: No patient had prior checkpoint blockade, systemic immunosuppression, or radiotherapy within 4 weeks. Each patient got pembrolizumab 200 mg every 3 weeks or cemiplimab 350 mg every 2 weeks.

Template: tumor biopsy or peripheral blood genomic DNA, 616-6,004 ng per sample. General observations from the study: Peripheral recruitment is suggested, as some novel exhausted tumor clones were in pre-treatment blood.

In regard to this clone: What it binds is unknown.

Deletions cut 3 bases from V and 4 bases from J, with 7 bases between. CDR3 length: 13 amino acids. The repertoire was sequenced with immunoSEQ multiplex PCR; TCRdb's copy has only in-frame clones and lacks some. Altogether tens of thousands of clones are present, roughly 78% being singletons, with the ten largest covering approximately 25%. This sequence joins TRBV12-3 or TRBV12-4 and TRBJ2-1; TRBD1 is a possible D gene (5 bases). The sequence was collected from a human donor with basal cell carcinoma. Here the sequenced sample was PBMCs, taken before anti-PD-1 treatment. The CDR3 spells CASSFGAYNEQFF. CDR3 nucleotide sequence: TGTGCCAGCAGTTTTGGGGCGTACAATGAGCAGTTCTTC.